The clone carrying this T cell receptor beta chain has at least ten counts. Its matching antigen is unknown. It was RNA transcripts that yielded the amplified TCR beta CDR3 regions. A first-round RT-PCR of the TCR CDR3 used the HTBI primer set. TCRdb re-called the multiplex PCR reads through MiXCR, storing one row per CDR3 protein. The table shows about 200,000 distinct CDR3 sequences, with about a sixth occurring only once. The data derive from a study of T cells in Graves' hyperthyroidism and ophthalmopathy. Points from the study as a whole: Most thyroid clonotypes expanded above 0.001 appeared in blood too.

Trimming cost V 6 bases and J 4 bases, with 27 bases left between them. The V gene's germline CDR1 is SGHAT and CDR2 FQNNGV. This CDR3 region has 18 residues. Graves' hyperthyroidism without ophthalmopathy progression within 18 months was termed stable. The hyperthyroidism was newly diagnosed and had lasted under 2 months; the patients were aged 18 to 65. The chain couples TRBV11-2 to TRBJ2-5, with D tentatively TRBD1 or TRBD2 (5 bases each). The sequenced sample was blood. The receptor comes from a woman aged 45-60 years with Graves' hyperthyroidism. CDR3 nucleotides: TGTGCCAGCAGTCCGATTTTAACCGGGACCACGACGCGAGAGACCCAGTACTTC. Translated, it gives CASSPILTGTTTRETQYF.